This is a list of T cell receptor beta chains from one sample in a study of CD8 T cells in Susac syndrome. One entry per CDR3 protein, called by TCRdb with MiXCR from the immunoSEQ multiplex PCR reads. The table records roughly 120,000 distinct CDR3 sequences, about 95% of them present only once. Sequenced sample: CD4+ T cells from PBMCs. These receptor sequences come from a human donor in good health. CDR3s include the opening cysteine and the closing phenylalanine or tryptophan. A D gene is named only where the DNA matches it firmly. Expanded clones get a size class; other rows say once, few or many, or leave the size out.

clone_size	v_call	j_call	d_call	cdr3_aa	cdr3_nt
NA	TRBV7-2	TRBJ2-7	TRBD2	CASSTVGLVSYEQYF	TGTGCCAGCAGCACCGTCGGACTAGTCTCCTACGAGCAGTACTTC
once	TRBV5-6	TRBJ2-1	TRBD1	CASSPWTGREQFF	TGTGCCAGCAGCCCATGGACAGGGCGGGAGCAGTTCTTC
NA	TRBV7-9	TRBJ2-1	NA	CASSLDANINEQFF	TGTGCCAGCAGCTTAGATGCCAACATCAATGAGCAGTTCTTC
once	TRBV20-1	TRBJ2-5	NA	CSALTPPQETQYF	TGCAGTGCTCTTACACCGCCCCAGGAGACCCAGTACTTC
NA	TRBV12-3/TRBV12-4	TRBJ1-2	NA	CASSFRGMYGYTF	TGTGCCAGCAGTTTTCGGGGGATGTATGGCTACACCTTC
NA	TRBV20-1	TRBJ2-7	NA	CSGETAYEQYF	TGCAGTGGCGAGACAGCCTACGAGCAGTACTTC
NA	TRBV9	TRBJ2-2	NA	CASSTPTSVGTGELFF	TGTGCCAGCAGCACCCCGACTTCTGTGGGCACCGGGGAGCTGTTTTTT
NA	TRBV18	TRBJ2-7	NA	CASSPVEGSYEQYF	TGTGCCAGCTCACCAGTTGAGGGTTCCTACGAGCAGTACTTC
NA	TRBV6-4	TRBJ2-1	TRBD2	CASSLTRGGEQFF	TGTGCCAGCAGTCTCACTCGGGGGGGTGAGCAGTTCTTC
NA	TRBV28	TRBJ2-1	NA	CASSLFGGTSFHNEQFF	TGTGCCAGCAGTTTATTTGGGGGGACTTCCTTCCACAATGAGCAGTTCTTC
NA	TRBV29-1	TRBJ2-7	NA	CSVGKDSYEQYF	TGCAGCGTTGGGAAGGACTCCTACGAGCAGTACTTC
NA	TRBV28	TRBJ1-5	NA	CASSLTGTYQPQHF	TGTGCCAGCAGTTTAACGGGGACCTATCAGCCCCAGCATTTT
NA	TRBV10-3	TRBJ2-3	NA	CATKDRGSDTQYF	TGTGCCACCAAGGATAGAGGATCCGATACGCAGTATTTT
NA	TRBV7-2	TRBJ2-5	NA	CASSSEREGTQYF	TGTGCCAGCAGCTCAGAGAGAGAGGGGACCCAGTACTTC
NA	TRBV20-1	TRBJ2-1	TRBD2	CSARTSGAYNEQFF	TGCAGTGCTCGGACTAGCGGGGCTTACAATGAGCAGTTCTTC
NA	TRBV6-4	TRBJ2-3	TRBD1	CASRPGTGGAGTDTQYF	TGTGCCAGCAGACCCGGGACAGGGGGCGCCGGCACAGATACGCAGTATTTT
NA	TRBV19	TRBJ1-1	TRBD1	CASSGQGARAFF	TGTGCCAGTAGTGGACAGGGGGCGCGAGCTTTCTTT
NA	TRBV2	TRBJ1-1	TRBD1	CASSLDRGSTEAFF	TGTGCCAGCAGTCTCGACAGGGGTAGCACTGAAGCTTTCTTT
NA	TRBV20-1	TRBJ1-4	TRBD1	CSAREKGQGVEKLFF	TGCAGTGCCCGCGAGAAGGGACAGGGGGTGGAAAAACTGTTTTTT
NA	TRBV20-1	TRBJ1-4	TRBD1	CSARYRGTNEKLFF	TGCAGTGCTAGGTACAGGGGAACTAATGAAAAACTGTTTTTT
NA	TRBV27	TRBJ2-5	TRBD1	CASSLPTEGALKTQYF	TGTGCCAGCAGTTTACCCACCGAGGGGGCCTTGAAGACCCAGTACTTC
NA	TRBV6-2/TRBV6-3	TRBJ1-1	NA	CASSYEGQNTEAFF	TGTGCCAGCAGTTACGAGGGACAAAACACTGAAGCTTTCTTT
NA	TRBV28	TRBJ2-4	NA	CASSTLAKNIQYF	TGTGCCAGCAGCACGCTAGCCAAAAACATTCAGTACTTC
NA	TRBV12-1	TRBJ2-4	NA	CASSFSGTGRNIQYF	TGTGCCAGCAGCTTTTCCGGGACAGGGAGGAACATTCAGTACTTC
NA	TRBV13	TRBJ2-1	NA	CASRKPGLSPYNEQFF	TGTGCCAGCAGAAAACCAGGACTTTCTCCTTACAATGAGCAGTTCTTC
NA	TRBV20-1	TRBJ2-7	TRBD1	CSARGSGTGFYGQYF	TGCAGTGCTAGAGGGTCCGGGACAGGGTTCTATGGGCAGTACTTC
NA	TRBV19	TRBJ1-1	NA	CASSIDRPGNTEAFF	TGTGCCAGTAGTATAGATCGGCCGGGAAACACTGAAGCTTTCTTT
NA	TRBV12-3/TRBV12-4	TRBJ2-3	TRBD1	CASSPPDRSTDTQYF	TGTGCCAGCAGTCCTCCGGACAGGAGCACAGATACGCAGTATTTT